This TCR beta chain is from a study of blood T cells in healthy people across ages. Overall study context: About one barcoded beta molecule per two T cells was captured by template switching.

Then a second PCR, running roughly 7 to 12 cycles, was carried out with a sample-barcoded 5' primer and a J-beta primer mix. TCRdb passed the 5' RACE reads through MiXCR, listing each CDR3 protein once. The sample consists of approximately 800,000 distinct CDR3 sequences, less than 70% of them appearing once. There were healthy Caucasian individuals from Russia, aged roughly 6 to 95, serving as donors. The specimen was blood. The clonotype originates from a man older than 75 in good health.

CDR3 region: CASSLLGRSGYTF. In nucleotides, the CDR3 is TGTGCCAGCAGCCTCCTCGGCAGGTCCGGCTACACCTTC. The chain carries TRBV28 and TRBJ1-2, with D unclear. Germline-derived CDR1 and CDR2 are MDHEN and SYDVKM. The V gene lost 6 bases and the J gene lost 8 bases, with 16 bases spanning the gap. This CDR3 has 13 residues.